Following are 14 T cell receptor beta chains from one sample sequenced in a study of Ad26.COV2.S vaccination and SARS-CoV-2 variants. The treatment was: around 19 received Ad26.COV2.S at low or high dose, single or two shots; about 5 received placebo; per-sample allocation not given. At day 63 after the first vaccine or placebo injection, samples were drawn. The data were produced by immunoSEQ multiplex PCR, yet TCRdb's version contains in-frame clones alone and is incomplete. The table records approximately 400,000 clones, 83% of them present only once. The specimen was peripheral blood, collected in a trial of Ad26.COV2.S vaccine versus placebo. These receptors were taken from a person aged 18 to 59 who received the Ad26.COV2.S COVID-19 vaccine or a placebo.

The chain couples TRBV9 to TRBJ1-1; no definite D call. This CDR3 is built from 13 residues. Germline V gene sequence: CDR1 SGDLS, CDR2 YYNGEE. V was shortened by 0 bases and J by 5 bases, with 8 bases between the two germline ends. The CDR3 region is CASSVAGWTEAFF. CDR3 coding DNA: TGTGCCAGCAGCGTAGCGGGGTGGACTGAAGCTTTCTTT.

This chain uses TRBV5-1 with TRBJ2-6, with D unclear. CDR3 length: 15 amino acids. The V end lost 2 bases, the J end lost 0 bases, and 6 bases lay between the germline ends. Germline V gene sequence: CDR1 SGHRS, CDR2 YFSETQ. CDR3 nucleotide sequence: TGCGCCAGCAGCTTTACGAACTCTGGGGCCAACGTCCTGACTTTC. Residues: CASSFTNSGANVLTF.

V and J are TRBV2 and TRBJ2-7, with D unclear. V lost 4 bases to trimming and J lost 6 bases, with 13 bases between them. CDR3 length: 13 amino acids. Germline CDR1 SNHLY, CDR2 FYNNEI. CDR3 DNA sequence: TGTGCCAGCAGTGCTCACAGCCGCGGCGAGCAGTACTTC. Translating it yields CASSAHSRGEQYF.

This chain joins TRBV3-1 (or the pseudogene TRBV3-2) and TRBJ2-2; no clear D gene. V was shortened by 1 base and J by 8 bases, with 8 bases between the two germline ends. The CDR3 extends over 13 amino acids. CDR1 and CDR2 (germline): LGHDT, YNNKEL (reference sequence). CDR3 DNA: TGTGCCAGCAGCCAAGTGGCACAGGGGGAGCTGTTTTTT. Its protein is CASSQVAQGELFF.

The chain combines TRBV3-1 (or the pseudogene TRBV3-2) with TRBJ2-1; D may correspond to TRBD1 or TRBD2 (5 bases each). Trimming left V 1 base short and J 7 bases short, with 14 bases between. CDR1 is LGHDT and CDR2 is YNNKEL in the germline V gene (reference sequence). This CDR3 region has 15 residues. The CDR3 protein is CASSQGGVVANEQFF. The CDR3 nucleotides read TGTGCCAGCAGCCAAGGGGGCGTGGTAGCGAATGAGCAGTTCTTC.

The chain uses TRBV9 and TRBJ1-3; D possibly corresponds to TRBD1 (5 bases). Germline V gene lookup returns CDR1 SGDLS and CDR2 YYNGEE. The CDR3 has 15 residues. Trimming cost V 1 base and J 0 bases, with 8 bases left between them. CDR3 sequence (DNA): TGTGCCAGCAGCGTATTAGACAGCTCTGGAAACACCATATATTTT. Protein sequence: CASSVLDSSGNTIYF.

The gene calls are TRBV7-2 and TRBJ1-3; perhaps TRBD1 as D (5 bases). The length of the CDR3 is 13 residues. Trimming pared 2 bases from V and 8 bases from J, leaving 10 bases between. The germline gives CDR1 SGHTA, CDR2 FQGNSA. The CDR3 reads CASSLFGGDTIYF. CDR3 coding DNA: TGTGCCAGCAGCTTATTTGGGGGAGACACCATATATTTT.

The chain recombines TRBV6-5 with TRBJ2-7; 7 bases agree with TRBD2. Trimming at V came to 2 bases and at J to 6 bases, leaving 7 bases not matched to a gene. Germline V gives CDR1 MNHEY, CDR2 SVGAGI. The CDR3 has 14 residues. CDR3 nucleotide sequence: TGTGCCAGCAGTTACGTGGCGGGGGACGGCGAGCAGTACTTC. It translates to CASSYVAGDGEQYF.

In the case of this clone: This CDR3 is also generated by other DNA sequences in the sample. This chain links TRBV18 with TRBJ2-7; D remains ambiguous. Germline CDR1 is KGHSH and CDR2 is LQKENI. The CDR3 covers 12 residues. Deletions cut 2 bases from V and 4 bases from J, with 6 bases between. The CDR3: CASSPLGYEQYF. For the CDR3, the DNA is TGTGCCAGCTCACCATTGGGGTACGAGCAGTACTTC.

The chain carries TRBV7-9 and TRBJ2-1; possible D gene TRBD2, 6 bases. The CDR3 runs to 13 residues. Germline V CDR1 and CDR2: SEHNR, FQNEAQ (reference sequence). V shed 2 bases and J shed 8 bases, with 10 bases lying between them. DNA of the CDR3: TGTGCCAGCAGCTTACCTCAGCGGGATGAGCAGTTCTTC. Protein: CASSLPQRDEQFF.

The chain recombines TRBV24-1 with TRBJ2-3; D is ambiguous. The CDR3 extends over 14 amino acids. The ends were cut back, 4 bases at V and 6 bases at J, with 13 bases in the middle. Germline V gene lookup returns CDR1 KGHDR and CDR2 SFDVKD. CDR3 nucleotide sequence: TGTGCCACCAGTGACACCAACAGCCCCGATACGCAGTATTTT. Translation: CATSDTNSPDTQYF.

The V and J genes are TRBV6-2 or TRBV6-3 and TRBJ1-6; no clear D. Germline loops: CDR1 MNHEY, CDR2 SVGEGT. Between the trimmed V and J ends, which lost 0 bases and 7 bases, there was a span of 10 bases. The CDR3 has 15 residues. The CDR3 DNA follows: TGTGCCAGCAGTTACTCAAGGGTGAGGAATTCACCCCTCCACTTT. It yields the protein CASSYSRVRNSPLHF.

The chain links TRBV25-1 to TRBJ1-1; D unclear. Trimming took 2 bases from V and 1 from J, leaving 11 bases between them. Germline loops: CDR1 MGHDK, CDR2 SYGVNS. The CDR3 has 15 amino acids. CDR3 region: CASSELEPKNTEAFF. The CDR3 bases are TGTGCCAGCAGTGAACTCGAACCGAAGAACACTGAAGCTTTCTTT. Full variable domain (missing parts from reference TRBV25-1 and TRBJ1-1): EADIYQTPRYLVIGTGKKITLECSQTMGHDKMYWYQQDPGMELHLIHYSYGVNSTEKGDLSSESTVSRIRTEHFPLTLESARPSHTSQYLCASSELEPKNTEAFFGQGTRLTVV.

The chain links TRBV5-1 to TRBJ2-3; TRBD2 is a possible D gene (5 bases). This CDR3 spans 14 amino acids. The germline V gene has CDR1 SGHRS and CDR2 YFSETQ. Trimming shortened V by 5 bases and J by 3 bases, and 13 bases separated the two germline ends. CDR3 protein: CASRRETGTDTQYF. The DNA of the CDR3 is TGCGCCAGCAGACGGGAAACGGGAACAGATACGCAGTATTTT.